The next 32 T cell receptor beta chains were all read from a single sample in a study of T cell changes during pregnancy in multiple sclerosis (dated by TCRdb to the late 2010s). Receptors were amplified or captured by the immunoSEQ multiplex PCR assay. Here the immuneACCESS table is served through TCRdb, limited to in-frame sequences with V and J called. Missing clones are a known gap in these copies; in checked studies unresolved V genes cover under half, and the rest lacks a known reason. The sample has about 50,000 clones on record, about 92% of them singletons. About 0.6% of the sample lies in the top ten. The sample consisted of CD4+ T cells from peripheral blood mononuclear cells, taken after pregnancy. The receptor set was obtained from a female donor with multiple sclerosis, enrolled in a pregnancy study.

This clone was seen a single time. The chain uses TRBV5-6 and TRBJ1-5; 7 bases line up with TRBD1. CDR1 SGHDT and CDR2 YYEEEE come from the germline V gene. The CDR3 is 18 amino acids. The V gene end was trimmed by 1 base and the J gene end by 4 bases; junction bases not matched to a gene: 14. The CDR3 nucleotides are TGTGCCAGCAGCTTGAGGGGCACTGACAGGGTTAGTAATCAGCCCCAGCATTTT. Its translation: CASSLRGTDRVSNQPQHF.

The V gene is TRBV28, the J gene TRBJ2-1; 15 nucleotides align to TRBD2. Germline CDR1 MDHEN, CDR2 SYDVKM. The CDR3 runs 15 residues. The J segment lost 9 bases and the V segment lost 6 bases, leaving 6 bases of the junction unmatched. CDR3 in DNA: TGTGCCAGCAGAAATCCGGGACTAGCGGGAGGTGAGCAGTTCTTC. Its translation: CASRNPGLAGGEQFF.

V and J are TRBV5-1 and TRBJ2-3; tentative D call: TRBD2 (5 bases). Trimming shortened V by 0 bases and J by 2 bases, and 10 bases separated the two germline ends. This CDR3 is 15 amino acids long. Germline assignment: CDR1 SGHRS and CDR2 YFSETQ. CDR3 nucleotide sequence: TGCGCCAGCAGCTTGGGTGCGGGCCTCACAGATACGCAGTATTTT. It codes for CASSLGAGLTDTQYF.

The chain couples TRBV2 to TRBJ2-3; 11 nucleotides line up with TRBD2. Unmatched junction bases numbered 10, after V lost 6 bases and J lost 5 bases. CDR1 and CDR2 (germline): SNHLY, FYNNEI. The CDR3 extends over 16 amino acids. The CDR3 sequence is CASSLGTSGGVDTQYF. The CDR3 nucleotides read TGTGCCAGCAGCCTAGGAACTAGCGGGGGAGTAGATACGCAGTATTTT.

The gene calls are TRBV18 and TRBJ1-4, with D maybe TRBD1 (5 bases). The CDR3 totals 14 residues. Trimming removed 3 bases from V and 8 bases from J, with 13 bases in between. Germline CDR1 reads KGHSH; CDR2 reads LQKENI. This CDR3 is CASSPYGRGEKLFF. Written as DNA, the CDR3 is TGTGCCAGCTCACCCTACGGACGGGGGGAAAAACTGTTTTTT.

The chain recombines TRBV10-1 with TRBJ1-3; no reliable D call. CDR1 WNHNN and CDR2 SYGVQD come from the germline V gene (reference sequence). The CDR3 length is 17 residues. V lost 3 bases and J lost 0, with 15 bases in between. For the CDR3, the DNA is TGCGCCAGCAGTGAAGGAAACAGCTCATCCTCTGGAAACACCATATATTTT. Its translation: CASSEGNSSSSGNTIYF.

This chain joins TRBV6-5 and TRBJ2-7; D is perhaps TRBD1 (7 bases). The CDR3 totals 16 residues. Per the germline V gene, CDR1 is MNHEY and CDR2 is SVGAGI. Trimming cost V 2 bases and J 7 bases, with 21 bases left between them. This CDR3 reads CASSYGRTGERREQYF. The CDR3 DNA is TGTGCCAGCAGTTACGGGAGGACAGGAGAACGAAGAGAGCAGTACTTC.

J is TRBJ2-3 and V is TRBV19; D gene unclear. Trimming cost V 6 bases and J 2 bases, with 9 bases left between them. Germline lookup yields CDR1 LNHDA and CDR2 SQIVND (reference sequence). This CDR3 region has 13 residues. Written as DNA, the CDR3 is TGTGCCAGTAGATTCGCGTCCACAGATACGCAGTATTTT. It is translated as CASRFASTDTQYF.

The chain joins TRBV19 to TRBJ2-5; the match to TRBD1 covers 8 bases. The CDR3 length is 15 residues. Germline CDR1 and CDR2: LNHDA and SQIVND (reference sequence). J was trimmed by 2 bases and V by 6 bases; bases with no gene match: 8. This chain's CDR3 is CASRPQGATQETQYF. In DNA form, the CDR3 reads TGTGCCAGTAGACCGCAGGGGGCGACGCAAGAGACCCAGTACTTC.

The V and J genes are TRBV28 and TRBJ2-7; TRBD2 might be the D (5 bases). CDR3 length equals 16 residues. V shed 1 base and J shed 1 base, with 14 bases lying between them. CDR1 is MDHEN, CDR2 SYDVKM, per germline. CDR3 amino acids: CASSLFGGLLSYEQYF. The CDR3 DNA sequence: TGTGCCAGCAGTTTATTCGGCGGGCTACTTTCCTACGAGCAGTACTTC.

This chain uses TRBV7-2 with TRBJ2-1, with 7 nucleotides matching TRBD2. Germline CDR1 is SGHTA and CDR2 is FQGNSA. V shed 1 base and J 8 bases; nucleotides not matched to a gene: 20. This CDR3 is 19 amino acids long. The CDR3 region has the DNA TGTGCCAGCAGCTTAGACCGCGGCGGGAGAAGTCATCGGCGGCATGAGCAGTTCTTC. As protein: CASSLDRGGRSHRRHEQFF.

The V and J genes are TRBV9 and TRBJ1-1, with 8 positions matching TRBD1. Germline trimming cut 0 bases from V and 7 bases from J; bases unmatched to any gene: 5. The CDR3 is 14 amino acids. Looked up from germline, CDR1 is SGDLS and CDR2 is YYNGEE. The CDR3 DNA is TGTGCCAGCAGCGTAGCCCAGGGGGCATATGAAGCTTTCTTT. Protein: CASSVAQGAYEAFF.

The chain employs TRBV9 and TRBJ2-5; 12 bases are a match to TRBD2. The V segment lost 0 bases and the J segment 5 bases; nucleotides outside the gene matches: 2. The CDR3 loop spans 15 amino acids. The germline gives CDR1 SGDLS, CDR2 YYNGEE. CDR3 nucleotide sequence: TGTGCCAGCAGCGTAGGACTAGCGGGAGCTGAGACCCAGTACTTC. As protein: CASSVGLAGAETQYF.

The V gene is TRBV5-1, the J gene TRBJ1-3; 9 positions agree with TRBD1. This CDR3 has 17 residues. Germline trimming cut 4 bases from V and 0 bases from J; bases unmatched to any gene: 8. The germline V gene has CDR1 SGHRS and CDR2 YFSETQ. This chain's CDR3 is CASSPTPTGGSGNTIYF. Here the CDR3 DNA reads TGCGCCAGCAGCCCAACCCCGACAGGGGGCTCTGGAAACACCATATATTTT.

The CDR3 here is CASSRPRDRVTDTQYF. The CDR3 nucleotides are TGTGCCAGCAGCCGACCCCGGGACAGGGTCACAGATACGCAGTATTTT. The J gene is TRBJ2-3, the V gene TRBV7-2, with 9 bases aligning to TRBD1. Trimming cost V 5 bases and J 2 bases; bases outside gene matches: 8. The CDR3 extends over 16 amino acids. Germline assignment: CDR1 SGHTA and CDR2 FQGNSA.

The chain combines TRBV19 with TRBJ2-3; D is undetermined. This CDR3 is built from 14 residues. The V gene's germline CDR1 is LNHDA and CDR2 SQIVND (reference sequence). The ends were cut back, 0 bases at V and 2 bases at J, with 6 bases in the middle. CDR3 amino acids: CASSIDLPTDTQYF. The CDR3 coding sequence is TGTGCCAGTAGTATAGATCTCCCCACAGATACGCAGTATTTT.

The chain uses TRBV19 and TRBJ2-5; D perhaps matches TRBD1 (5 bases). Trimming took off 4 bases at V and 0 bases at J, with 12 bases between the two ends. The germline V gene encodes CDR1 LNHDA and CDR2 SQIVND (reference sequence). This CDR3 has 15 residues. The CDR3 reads CASSTQRTNQETQYF. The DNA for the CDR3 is TGTGCCAGTAGTACCCAACGGACAAACCAAGAGACCCAGTACTTC.

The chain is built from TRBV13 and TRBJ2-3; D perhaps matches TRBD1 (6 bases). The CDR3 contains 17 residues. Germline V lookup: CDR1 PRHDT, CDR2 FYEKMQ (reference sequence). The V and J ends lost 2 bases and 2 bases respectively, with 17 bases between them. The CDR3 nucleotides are TGTGCCAGCAGCTTATTTGTTTTGGGGGCCGCCACAGATACGCAGTATTTT. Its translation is CASSLFVLGAATDTQYF. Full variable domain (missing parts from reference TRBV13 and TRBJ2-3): AAGVIQSPRHLIKEKRETATLKCYPIPRHDTVYWYQQGPGQDPQFLISFYEKMQSDKGSIPDRFSAQQFSDYHSELNMSSLELGDSALYFCASSLFVLGAATDTQYFGPGTRLTVL.

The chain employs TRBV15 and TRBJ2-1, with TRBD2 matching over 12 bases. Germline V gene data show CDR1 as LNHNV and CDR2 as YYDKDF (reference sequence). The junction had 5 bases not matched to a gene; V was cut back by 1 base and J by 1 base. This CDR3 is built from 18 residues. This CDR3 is CATSRVAGTSGSYNEQFF. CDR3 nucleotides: TGTGCCACCAGCAGAGTTGCCGGGACTAGCGGGTCCTACAATGAGCAGTTCTTC.

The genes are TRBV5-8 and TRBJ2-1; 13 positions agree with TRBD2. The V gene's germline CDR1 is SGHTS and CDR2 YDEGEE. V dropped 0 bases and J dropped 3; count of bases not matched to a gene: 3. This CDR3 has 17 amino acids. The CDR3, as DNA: TGTGCCAGCAGCTTGGAGGGACTAGCGGGAATCTACAATGAGCAGTTCTTC. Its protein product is CASSLEGLAGIYNEQFF.

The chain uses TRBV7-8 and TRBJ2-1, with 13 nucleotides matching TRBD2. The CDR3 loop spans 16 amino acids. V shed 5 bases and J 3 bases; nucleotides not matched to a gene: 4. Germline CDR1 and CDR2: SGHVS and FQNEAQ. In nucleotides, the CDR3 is TGTGCCAGCAGCGGGCGACTAGCGGGGGGCTACAATGAGCAGTTCTTC. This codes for CASSGRLAGGYNEQFF.

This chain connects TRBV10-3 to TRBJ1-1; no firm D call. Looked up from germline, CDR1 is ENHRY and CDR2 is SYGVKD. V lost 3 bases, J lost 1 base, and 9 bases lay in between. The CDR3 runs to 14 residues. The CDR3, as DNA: TGTGCCATCAGTGAACGGCAGGAGAACACTGAAGCTTTCTTT. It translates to CAISERQENTEAFF.

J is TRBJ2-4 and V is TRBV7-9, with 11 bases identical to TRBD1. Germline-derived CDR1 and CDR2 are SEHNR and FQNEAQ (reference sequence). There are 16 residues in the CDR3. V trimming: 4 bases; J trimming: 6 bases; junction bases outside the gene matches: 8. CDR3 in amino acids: CASSSRTGGSGNIQYF. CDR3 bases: TGTGCCAGCAGCTCGCGGACAGGGGGCTCGGGAAACATTCAGTACTTC.

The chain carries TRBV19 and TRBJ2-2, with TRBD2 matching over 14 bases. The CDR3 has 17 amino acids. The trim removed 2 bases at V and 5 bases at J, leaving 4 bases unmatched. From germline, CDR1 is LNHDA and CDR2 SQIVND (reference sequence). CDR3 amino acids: CASSIKGLAGVTGELFF. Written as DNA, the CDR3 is TGTGCCAGTAGTATAAAGGGACTAGCGGGAGTGACCGGGGAGCTGTTTTTT.

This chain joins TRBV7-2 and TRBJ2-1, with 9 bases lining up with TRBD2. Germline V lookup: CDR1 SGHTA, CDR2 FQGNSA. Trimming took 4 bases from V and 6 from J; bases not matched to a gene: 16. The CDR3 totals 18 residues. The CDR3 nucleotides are TGTGCCAGCAGCTCGACCACACTAGCGGGCTTAAAGTCCAATGAGCAGTTCTTC. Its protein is CASSSTTLAGLKSNEQFF.

The CDR3 spells CASSLDGGVSAFF. CDR3 in DNA: TGTGCCAGCAGCTTAGACGGAGGTGTTTCAGCTTTCTTT. V is TRBV13 and J is TRBJ1-1; D is unresolved. Germline lookup yields CDR1 PRHDT and CDR2 FYEKMQ (reference sequence). The CDR3 is 13 residues long. The V end was cut by 1 base, the J end by 10 bases, with 13 bases between.

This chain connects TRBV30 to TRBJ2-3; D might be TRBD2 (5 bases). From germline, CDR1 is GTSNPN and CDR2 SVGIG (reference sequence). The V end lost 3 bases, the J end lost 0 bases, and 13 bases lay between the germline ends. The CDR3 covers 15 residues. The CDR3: CAWRSVGLSTDTQYF. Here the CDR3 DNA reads TGTGCCTGGAGATCCGTCGGACTCAGCACAGATACGCAGTATTTT. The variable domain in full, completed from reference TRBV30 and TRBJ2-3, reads SQTIHQWPATLVQPVGSPLSLECTVEGTSNPNLYWYRQAAGRGLQLLFYSVGIGQISSEVPQNLSASRPQDRQFILSSKKLLLSDSGFYLCAWRSVGLSTDTQYFGPGTRLTVL.

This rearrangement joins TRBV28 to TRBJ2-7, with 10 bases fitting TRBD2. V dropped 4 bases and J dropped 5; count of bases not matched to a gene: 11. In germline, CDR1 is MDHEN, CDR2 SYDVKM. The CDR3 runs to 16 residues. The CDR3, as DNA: TGTGCCAGCAGTTCCTATGGCGGGACTAGCGTCAACGAGCAGTACTTC. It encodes CASSSYGGTSVNEQYF.

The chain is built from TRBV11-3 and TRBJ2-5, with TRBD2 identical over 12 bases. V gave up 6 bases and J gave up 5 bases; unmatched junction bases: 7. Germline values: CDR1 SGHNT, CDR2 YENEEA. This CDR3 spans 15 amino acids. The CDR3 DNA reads TGTGCCAGCAGAGCTAGCGGGAGGGCGGAGGAGACCCAGTACTTC. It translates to CASRASGRAEETQYF.

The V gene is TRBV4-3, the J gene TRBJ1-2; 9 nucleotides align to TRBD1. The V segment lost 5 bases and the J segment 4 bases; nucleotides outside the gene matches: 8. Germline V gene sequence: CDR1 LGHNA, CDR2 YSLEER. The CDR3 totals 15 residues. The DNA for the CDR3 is TGCGCCAGCAGCGAACAGGGGGCGCGGATCTATGGCTACACCTTC. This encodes CASSEQGARIYGYTF.

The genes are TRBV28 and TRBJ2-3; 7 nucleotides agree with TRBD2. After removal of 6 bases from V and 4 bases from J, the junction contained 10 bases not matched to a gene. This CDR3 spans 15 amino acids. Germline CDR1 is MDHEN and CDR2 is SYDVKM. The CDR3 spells CASSPPGGWSDTQYF. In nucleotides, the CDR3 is TGTGCCAGCAGCCCTCCGGGAGGCTGGTCAGATACGCAGTATTTT.

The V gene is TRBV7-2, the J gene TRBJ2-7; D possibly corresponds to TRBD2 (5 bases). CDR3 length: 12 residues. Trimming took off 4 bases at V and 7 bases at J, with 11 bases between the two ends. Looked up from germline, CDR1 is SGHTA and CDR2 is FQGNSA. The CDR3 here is CASSYTGVEQYF. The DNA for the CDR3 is TGTGCCAGCAGCTATACCGGGGTTGAGCAGTACTTC.